This TCR beta chain was profiled in a study of OX40 agonist ivuxolimab in advanced cancers. Study background: Eligibility admitted prior anti-PD-1, anti-PD-L1 or anti-CTLA-4 therapy; about 42% had some.

Notes on this clone: What it recognizes is unknown.

Findings of the study overall: There were also nonresponders showing low normalized T-cell clonal expansion.

Data came from immunoSEQ multiplex PCR; TCRdb stores just in-frame clones and leaves some out. Altogether tens of thousands of clones are present, 85% being singletons, with the ten largest covering about 4.5%. The sequenced sample was CD4+ or CD8+ T cells sorted from blood, obtained in a trial of the OX40 agonist ivuxolimab. The clonotype was recovered from an adult with an advanced solid tumor such as melanoma, head and neck, liver or kidney cancer.

The DNA for the CDR3 is TGTGCCAGCAGTGTACGGGACAGGGGGCCGGCTGGAAACACCATATATTTT. Protein: CASSVRDRGPAGNTIYF. The rearrangement uses TRBV28 and TRBJ1-3; 12 nucleotides agree with TRBD1. This CDR3 contains 17 residues. Germline CDR1 is MDHEN and CDR2 is SYDVKM. V dropped 5 bases and J dropped 2; count of bases not matched to a gene: 7.